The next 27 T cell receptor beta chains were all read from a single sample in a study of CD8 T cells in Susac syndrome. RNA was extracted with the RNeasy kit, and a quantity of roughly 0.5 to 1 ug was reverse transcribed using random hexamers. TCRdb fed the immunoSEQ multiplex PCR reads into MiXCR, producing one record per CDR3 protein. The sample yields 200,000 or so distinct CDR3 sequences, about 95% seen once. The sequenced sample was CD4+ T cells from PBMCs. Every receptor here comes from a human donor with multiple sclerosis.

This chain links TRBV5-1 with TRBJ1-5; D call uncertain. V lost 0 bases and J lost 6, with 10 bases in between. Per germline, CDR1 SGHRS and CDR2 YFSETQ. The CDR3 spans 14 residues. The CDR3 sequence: CASSLVPSGQPQHF. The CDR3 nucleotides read TGCGCCAGCAGCTTGGTGCCTTCCGGTCAGCCCCAGCATTTT.

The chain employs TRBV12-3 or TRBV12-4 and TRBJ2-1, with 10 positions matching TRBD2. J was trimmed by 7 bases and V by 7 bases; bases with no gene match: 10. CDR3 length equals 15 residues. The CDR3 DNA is TGTGCCAGCATGGGAGGGCTAGCGGGAGTTAATGAGCAGTTCTTC. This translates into CASMGGLAGVNEQFF.

The DNA for the CDR3 is TGCAGCTGCACCCGGATCACAGATACGCAGTATTTT. Its translation: CSCTRITDTQYF. The chain links TRBV29-1 to TRBJ2-3; the D is unclear. Trimming shortened V by 8 bases and J by 2 bases, and 11 bases separated the two germline ends. The CDR3 loop spans 12 amino acids. Germline V lookup: CDR1 SQVTM, CDR2 ANQGSEA.

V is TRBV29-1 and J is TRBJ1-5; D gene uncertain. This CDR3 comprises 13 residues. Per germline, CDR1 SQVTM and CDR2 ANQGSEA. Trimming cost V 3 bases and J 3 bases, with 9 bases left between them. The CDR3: CSVEIQDNQPQHF. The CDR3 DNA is TGCAGCGTTGAGATTCAGGACAATCAGCCCCAGCATTTT.

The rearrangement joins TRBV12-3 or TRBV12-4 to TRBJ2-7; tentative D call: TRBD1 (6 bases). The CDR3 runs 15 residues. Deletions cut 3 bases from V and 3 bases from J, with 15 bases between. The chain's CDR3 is CASSFKGGGYYEQYF. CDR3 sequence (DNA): TGTGCCAGCAGTTTCAAAGGTGGGGGCTACTACGAGCAGTACTTC.

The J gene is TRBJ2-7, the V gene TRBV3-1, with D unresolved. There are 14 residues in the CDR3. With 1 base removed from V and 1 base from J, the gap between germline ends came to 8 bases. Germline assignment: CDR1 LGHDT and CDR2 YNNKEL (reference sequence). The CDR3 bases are TGTGCCAGCAGCCAAGTGGGCCGTTCCTACGAGCAGTACTTC. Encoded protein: CASSQVGRSYEQYF.

The DNA of the CDR3 is TGTGCCACCTCCTTGGGACAGAGCTATGGCTACACCTTC. This translates into CATSLGQSYGYTF. The chain uses TRBV24-1 and TRBJ1-2, with 7 bases matching TRBD1. The germline CDR1 and CDR2 sequences are KGHDR and SFDVKD. Trimming at V came to 9 bases and at J to 4 bases, leaving 7 bases not matched to a gene. The CDR3 is 13 amino acids.

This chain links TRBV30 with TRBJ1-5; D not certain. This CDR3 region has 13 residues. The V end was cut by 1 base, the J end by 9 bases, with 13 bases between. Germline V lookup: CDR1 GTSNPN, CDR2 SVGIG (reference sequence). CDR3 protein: CAWSDSQRGPQHF. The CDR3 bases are TGTGCCTGGAGTGACAGCCAACGGGGGCCCCAGCATTTT.

The CDR3 protein is CASSDRDGYTF. CDR3 nucleotide sequence: TGTGCCAGTTCCGACAGGGATGGCTACACCTTC. The chain employs TRBV19 and TRBJ1-2; 7 nucleotides match TRBD1. CDR1 is LNHDA, CDR2 SQIVND, per germline (reference sequence). The CDR3 consists of 11 residues. Trimming took 8 bases from V and 6 from J; bases not matched to a gene: 3.

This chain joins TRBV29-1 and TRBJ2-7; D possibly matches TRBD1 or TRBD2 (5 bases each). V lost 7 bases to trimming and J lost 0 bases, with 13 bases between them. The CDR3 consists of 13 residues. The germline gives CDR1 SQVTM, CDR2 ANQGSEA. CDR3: CSGRDGSSYEQYF. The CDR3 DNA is TGCAGCGGTCGGGACGGATCCTCCTACGAGCAGTACTTC.

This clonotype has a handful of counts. The CDR3 reads CAWSVRTQLRNTQYF. The CDR3 DNA sequence: TGTGCCTGGAGTGTAAGGACCCAGCTACGCAATACGCAGTATTTT. The rearrangement links TRBV30 to TRBJ2-3; D unclear. Germline lookup yields CDR1 GTSNPN and CDR2 SVGIG (reference sequence). CDR3 size: 15 residues. V was clipped by 0 bases and J by 7 bases, with 17 bases between them.

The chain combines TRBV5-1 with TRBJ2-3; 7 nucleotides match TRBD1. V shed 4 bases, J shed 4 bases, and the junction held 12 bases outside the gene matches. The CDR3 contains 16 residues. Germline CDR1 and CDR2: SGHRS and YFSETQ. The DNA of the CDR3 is TGCGCCAGCAGCCGAGACAGGGAGTGGGTGGCAGATACGCAGTATTTT. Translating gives CASSRDREWVADTQYF.

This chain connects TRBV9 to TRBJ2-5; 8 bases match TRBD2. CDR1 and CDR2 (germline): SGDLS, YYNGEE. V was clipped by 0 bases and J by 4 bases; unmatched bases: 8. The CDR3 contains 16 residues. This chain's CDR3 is CASSVEGTRIRETQYF. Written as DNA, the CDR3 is TGTGCCAGCAGCGTAGAAGGGACTAGGATTAGAGAGACCCAGTACTTC.

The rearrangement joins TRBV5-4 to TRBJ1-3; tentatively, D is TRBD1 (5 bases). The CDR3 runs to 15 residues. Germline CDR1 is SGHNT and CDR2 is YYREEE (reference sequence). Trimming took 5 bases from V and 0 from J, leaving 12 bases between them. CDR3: CASSTREASGNTIYF. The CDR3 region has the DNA TGTGCCAGCAGTACCAGGGAGGCCTCTGGAAACACCATATATTTT. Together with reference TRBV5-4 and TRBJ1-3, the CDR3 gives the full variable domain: ETGVTQSPTHLIKTRGQQVTLRCSSQSGHNTVSWYQQALGQGPQFIFQYYREEENGRGNFPPRFSGLQFPNYSSELNVNALELDDSALYLCASSTREASGNTIYFGEGSWLTVV.

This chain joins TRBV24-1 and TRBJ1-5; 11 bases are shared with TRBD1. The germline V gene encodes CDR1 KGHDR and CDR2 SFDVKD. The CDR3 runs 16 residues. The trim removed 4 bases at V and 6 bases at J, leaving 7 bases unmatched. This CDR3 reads CATSESGTGGSQPQHF. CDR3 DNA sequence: TGTGCCACCAGTGAATCCGGGACAGGGGGTAGTCAGCCCCAGCATTTT.

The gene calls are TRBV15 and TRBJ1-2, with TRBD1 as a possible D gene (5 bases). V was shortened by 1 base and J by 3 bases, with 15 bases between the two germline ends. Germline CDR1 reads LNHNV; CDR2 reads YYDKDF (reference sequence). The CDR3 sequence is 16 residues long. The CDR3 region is CATSRAWGGQDYGYTF. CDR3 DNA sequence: TGTGCCACCAGCAGAGCCTGGGGCGGCCAGGACTATGGCTACACCTTC.

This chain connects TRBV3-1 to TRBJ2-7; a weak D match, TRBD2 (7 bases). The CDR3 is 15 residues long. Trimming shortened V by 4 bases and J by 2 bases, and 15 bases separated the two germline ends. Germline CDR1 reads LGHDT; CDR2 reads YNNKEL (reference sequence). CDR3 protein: CASSPVRGATYEQYF. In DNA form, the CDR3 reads TGTGCCAGCAGCCCAGTCCGGGGGGCAACCTACGAGCAGTACTTC.

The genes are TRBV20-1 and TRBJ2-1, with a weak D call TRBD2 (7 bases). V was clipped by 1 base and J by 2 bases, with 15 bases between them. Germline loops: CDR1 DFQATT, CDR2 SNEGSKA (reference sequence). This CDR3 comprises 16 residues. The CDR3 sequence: CSARVNTGGPYNEQFF. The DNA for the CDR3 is TGCAGTGCTAGAGTCAACACGGGGGGCCCCTACAATGAGCAGTTCTTC.

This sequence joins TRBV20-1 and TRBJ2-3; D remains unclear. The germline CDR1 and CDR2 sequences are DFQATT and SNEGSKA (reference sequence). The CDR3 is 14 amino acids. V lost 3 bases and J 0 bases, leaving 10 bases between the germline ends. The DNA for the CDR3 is TGCAGTGCTAGGCGTAGTGCTAGCACAGATACGCAGTATTTT. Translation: CSARRSASTDTQYF.

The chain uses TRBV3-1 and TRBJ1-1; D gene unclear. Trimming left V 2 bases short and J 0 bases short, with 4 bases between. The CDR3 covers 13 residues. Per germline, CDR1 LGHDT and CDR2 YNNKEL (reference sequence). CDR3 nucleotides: TGTGCCAGCAGCCAAATCATGAACACTGAAGCTTTCTTT. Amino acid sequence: CASSQIMNTEAFF.

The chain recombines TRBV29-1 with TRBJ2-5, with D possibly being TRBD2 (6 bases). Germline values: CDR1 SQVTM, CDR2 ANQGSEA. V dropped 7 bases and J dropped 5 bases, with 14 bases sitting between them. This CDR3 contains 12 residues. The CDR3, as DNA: TGCAGCGGGCGACTAGGTGGGGAGACCCAGTACTTC. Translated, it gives CSGRLGGETQYF.

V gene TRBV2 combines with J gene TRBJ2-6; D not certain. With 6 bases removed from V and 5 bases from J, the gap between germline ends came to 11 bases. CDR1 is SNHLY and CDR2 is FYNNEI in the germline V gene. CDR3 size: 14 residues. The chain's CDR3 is CASSDVLRANVLTF. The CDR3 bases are TGTGCCAGCAGCGACGTCCTTCGGGCCAACGTCCTGACTTTC.

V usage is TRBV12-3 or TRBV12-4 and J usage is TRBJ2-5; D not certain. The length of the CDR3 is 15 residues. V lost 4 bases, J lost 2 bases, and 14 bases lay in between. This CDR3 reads CASSSGGILQETQYF. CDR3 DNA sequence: TGTGCCAGCAGTTCGGGCGGTATTCTACAAGAGACCCAGTACTTC.

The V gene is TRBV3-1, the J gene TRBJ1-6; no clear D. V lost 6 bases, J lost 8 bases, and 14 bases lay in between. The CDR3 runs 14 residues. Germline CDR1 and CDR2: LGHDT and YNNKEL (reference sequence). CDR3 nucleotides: TGTGCCAGCAGTCCCGCTCTGCCTTATTCACCCCTCCACTTT. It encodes CASSPALPYSPLHF.

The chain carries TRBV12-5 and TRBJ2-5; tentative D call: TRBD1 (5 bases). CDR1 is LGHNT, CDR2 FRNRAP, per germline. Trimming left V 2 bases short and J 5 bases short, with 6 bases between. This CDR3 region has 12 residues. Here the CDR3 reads CASGLSGETQYF. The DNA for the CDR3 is TGTGCTAGTGGTTTGTCAGGGGAGACCCAGTACTTC.

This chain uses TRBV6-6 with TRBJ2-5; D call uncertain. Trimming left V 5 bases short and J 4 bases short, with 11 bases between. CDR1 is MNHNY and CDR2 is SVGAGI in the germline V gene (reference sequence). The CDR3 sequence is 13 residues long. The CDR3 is CASSTPPGETQYF. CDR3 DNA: TGTGCCAGCAGTACCCCCCCGGGAGAGACCCAGTACTTC.

CDR3 sequence (DNA): TGTGCCAGCAGCCAGGGGGCCGGCAATCAGCCCCAGCATTTT. This gives the protein CASSQGAGNQPQHF. This chain uses TRBV3-1 with TRBJ1-5; D possibly corresponds to TRBD1 (6 bases). Germline loops: CDR1 LGHDT, CDR2 YNNKEL (reference sequence). V lost 3 bases and J 2 bases, leaving 8 bases between the germline ends. The CDR3 runs to 14 residues.